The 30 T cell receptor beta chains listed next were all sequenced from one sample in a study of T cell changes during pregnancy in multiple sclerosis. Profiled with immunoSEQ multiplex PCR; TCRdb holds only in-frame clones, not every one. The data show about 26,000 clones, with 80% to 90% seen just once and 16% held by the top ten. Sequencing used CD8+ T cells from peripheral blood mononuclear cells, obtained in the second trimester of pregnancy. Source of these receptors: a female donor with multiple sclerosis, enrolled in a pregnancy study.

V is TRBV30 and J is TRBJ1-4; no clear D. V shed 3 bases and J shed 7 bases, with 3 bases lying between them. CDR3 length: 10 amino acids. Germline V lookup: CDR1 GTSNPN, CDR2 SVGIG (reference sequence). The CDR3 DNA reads TGTGCCTGGAGCGGTGAAAAACTGTTTTTT. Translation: CAWSGEKLFF.

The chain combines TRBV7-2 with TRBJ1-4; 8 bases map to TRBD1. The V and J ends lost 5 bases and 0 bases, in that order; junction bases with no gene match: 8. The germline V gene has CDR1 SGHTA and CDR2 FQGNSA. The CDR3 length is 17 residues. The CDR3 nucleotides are TGTGCCAGCAGCGACGACAGGGGAGGGCCAACTAATGAAAAACTGTTTTTT. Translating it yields CASSDDRGGPTNEKLFF.

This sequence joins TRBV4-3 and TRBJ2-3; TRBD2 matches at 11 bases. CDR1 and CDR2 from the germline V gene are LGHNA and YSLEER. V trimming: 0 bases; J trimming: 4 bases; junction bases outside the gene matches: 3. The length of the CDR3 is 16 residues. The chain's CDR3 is CASSQELAGAPDTQYF. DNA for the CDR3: TGCGCCAGCAGCCAAGAACTAGCGGGAGCCCCAGATACGCAGTATTTT.

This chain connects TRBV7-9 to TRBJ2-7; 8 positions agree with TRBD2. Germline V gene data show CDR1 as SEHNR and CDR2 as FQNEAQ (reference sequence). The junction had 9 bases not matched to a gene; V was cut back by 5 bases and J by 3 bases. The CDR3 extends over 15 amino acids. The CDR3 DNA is TGTGCCAGCAGCCCGAAGCGGGAGAAACTCTACGAGCAGTACTTC. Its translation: CASSPKREKLYEQYF.

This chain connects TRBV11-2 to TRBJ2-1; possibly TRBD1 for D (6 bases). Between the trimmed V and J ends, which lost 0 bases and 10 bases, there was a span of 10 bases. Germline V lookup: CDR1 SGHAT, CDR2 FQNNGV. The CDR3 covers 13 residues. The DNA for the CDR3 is TGTGCCAGCAGCTTAGAAGGGGGTTTAGAGCAGTTCTTC. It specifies CASSLEGGLEQFF.

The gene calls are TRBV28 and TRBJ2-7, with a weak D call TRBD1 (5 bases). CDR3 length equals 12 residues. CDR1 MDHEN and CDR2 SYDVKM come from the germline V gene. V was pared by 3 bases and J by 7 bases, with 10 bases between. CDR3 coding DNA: TGTGCCAGCAGTTTTGCACCAGGGGAGCAGTACTTC. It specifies CASSFAPGEQYF.

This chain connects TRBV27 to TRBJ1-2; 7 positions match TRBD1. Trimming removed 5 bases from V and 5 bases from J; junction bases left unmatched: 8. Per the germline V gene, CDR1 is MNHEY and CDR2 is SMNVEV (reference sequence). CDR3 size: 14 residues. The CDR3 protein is CASSGTASPYGYTF. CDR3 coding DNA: TGTGCCAGCAGTGGGACAGCCAGTCCTTATGGCTACACCTTC.

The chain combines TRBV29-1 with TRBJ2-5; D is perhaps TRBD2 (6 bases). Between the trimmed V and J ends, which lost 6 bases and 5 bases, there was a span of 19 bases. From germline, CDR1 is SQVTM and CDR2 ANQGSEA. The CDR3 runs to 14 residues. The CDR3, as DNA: TGCAGCGTCTCTGGGGGACTGCCTTCGGAGACCCAGTACTTC. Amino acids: CSVSGGLPSETQYF.

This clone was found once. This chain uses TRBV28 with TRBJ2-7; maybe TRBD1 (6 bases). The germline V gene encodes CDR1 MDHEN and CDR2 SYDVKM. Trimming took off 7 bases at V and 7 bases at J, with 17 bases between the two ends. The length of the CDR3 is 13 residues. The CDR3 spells CASNEAGAKEQYF. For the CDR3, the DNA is TGTGCCAGCAATGAGGCAGGGGCTAAGGAGCAGTACTTC.

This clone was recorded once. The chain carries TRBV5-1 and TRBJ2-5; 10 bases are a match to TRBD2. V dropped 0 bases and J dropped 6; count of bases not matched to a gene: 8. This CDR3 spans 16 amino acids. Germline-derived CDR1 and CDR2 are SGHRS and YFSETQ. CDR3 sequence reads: CASSLERAGGPKTQYF. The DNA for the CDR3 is TGCGCCAGCAGCTTGGAGCGAGCGGGAGGGCCAAAGACCCAGTACTTC. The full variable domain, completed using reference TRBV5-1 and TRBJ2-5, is KAGVTQTPRYLIKTRGQQVTLSCSPISGHRSVSWYQQTPGQGLQFLFEYFSETQRNKGNFPGRFSGRQFSNSRSEMNVSTLELGDSALYLCASSLERAGGPKTQYFGPGTRLLVL.

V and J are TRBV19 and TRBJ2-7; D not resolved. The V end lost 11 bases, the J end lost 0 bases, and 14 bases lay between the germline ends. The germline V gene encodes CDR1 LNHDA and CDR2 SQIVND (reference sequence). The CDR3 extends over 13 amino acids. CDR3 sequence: CASRDFASYEQYF. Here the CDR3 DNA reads TGTGCCTCTCGAGATTTCGCCTCCTACGAGCAGTACTTC.

CDR3 coding DNA: TGTGCCAGCCGCTTGTCAGGGCAAGAGACCCAGTACTTC. Its translation: CASRLSGQETQYF. V is TRBV19 and J is TRBJ2-5; tentatively, D is TRBD1 (5 bases). This CDR3 is 13 amino acids long. V gave up 9 bases and J gave up 2 bases, with 13 bases separating them. Germline lookup yields CDR1 LNHDA and CDR2 SQIVND (reference sequence).

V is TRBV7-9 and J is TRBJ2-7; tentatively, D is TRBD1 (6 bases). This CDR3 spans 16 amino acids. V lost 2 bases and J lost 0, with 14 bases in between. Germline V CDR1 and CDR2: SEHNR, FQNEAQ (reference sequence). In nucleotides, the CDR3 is TGTGCCAGCAGCTTAAGTGCGGACAGAAACTCCTACGAGCAGTACTTC. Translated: CASSLSADRNSYEQYF.

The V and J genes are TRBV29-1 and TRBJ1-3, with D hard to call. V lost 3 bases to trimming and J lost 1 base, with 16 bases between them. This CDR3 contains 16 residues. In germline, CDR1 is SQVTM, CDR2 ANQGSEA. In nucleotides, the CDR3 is TGCAGCGTTGACGGGGTCGATGGAGCGTCTGGAAACACCATATATTTT. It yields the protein CSVDGVDGASGNTIYF.

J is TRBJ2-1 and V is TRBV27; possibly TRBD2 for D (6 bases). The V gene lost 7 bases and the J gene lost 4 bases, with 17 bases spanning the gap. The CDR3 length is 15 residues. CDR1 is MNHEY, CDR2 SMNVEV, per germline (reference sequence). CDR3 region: CASIDGSTPYNEQFF. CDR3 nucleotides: TGTGCCAGCATTGACGGGAGCACCCCTTACAATGAGCAGTTCTTC.

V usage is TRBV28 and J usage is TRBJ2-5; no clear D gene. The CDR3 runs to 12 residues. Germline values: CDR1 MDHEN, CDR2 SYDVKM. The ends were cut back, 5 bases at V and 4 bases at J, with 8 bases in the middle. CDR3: CASSPELETQYF. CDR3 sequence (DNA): TGTGCCAGCAGTCCGGAGTTAGAGACCCAGTACTTC.

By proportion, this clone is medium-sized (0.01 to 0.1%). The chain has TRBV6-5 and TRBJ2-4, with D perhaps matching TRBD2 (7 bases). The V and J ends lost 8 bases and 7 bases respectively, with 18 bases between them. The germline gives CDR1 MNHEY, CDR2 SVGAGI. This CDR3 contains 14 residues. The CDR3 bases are TGTGCCAGCTATGCTGGGGGGGCCTTGAACATTCAGTACTTC. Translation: CASYAGGALNIQYF.

The CDR3 DNA reads as TGCAGCGTTGTAGGAGTAGCGGGCCTGGAGTTCTTC. Protein: CSVVGVAGLEFF. The chain employs TRBV29-1 and TRBJ2-1, with 7 bases identical to TRBD2. This CDR3 is built from 12 residues. With V trimmed by 4 bases and J by 14 bases, 11 bases remained unmatched. Germline V gene sequence: CDR1 SQVTM, CDR2 ANQGSEA.

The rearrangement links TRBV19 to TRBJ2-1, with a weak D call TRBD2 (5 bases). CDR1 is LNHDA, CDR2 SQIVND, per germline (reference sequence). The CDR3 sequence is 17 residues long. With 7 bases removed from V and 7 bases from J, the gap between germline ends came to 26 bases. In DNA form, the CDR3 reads TGTGCCAGTACCCAATCGGTACAACTCGCGGGCTGGAATGAGCAGTTCTTC. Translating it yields CASTQSVQLAGWNEQFF.

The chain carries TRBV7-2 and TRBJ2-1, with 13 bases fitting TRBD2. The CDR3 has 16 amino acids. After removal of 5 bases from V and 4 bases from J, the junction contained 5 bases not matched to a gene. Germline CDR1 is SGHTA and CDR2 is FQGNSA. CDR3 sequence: CASSRGTSGIYNEQFF. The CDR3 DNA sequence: TGTGCCAGCAGCAGAGGGACTAGCGGGATATACAATGAGCAGTTCTTC.

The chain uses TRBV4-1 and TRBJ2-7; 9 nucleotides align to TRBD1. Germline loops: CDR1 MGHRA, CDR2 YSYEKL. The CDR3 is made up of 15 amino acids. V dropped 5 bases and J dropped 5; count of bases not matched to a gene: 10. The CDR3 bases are TGCGCCAGCAGCATGACAGGGGGGGGTTTCAACGAGCAGTACTTC. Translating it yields CASSMTGGGFNEQYF.

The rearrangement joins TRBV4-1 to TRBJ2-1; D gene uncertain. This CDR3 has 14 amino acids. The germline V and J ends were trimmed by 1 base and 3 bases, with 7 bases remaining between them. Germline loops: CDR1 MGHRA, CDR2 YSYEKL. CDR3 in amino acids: CASSQVSNYNEQFF. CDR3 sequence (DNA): TGCGCCAGCAGCCAAGTCAGTAACTACAATGAGCAGTTCTTC.

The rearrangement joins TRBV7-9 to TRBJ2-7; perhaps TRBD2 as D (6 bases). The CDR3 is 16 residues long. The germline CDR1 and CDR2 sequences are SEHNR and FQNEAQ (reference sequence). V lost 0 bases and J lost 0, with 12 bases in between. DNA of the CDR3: TGTGCCAGCAGCTTAGCGGAGGGAACCCACTCCTACGAGCAGTACTTC. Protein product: CASSLAEGTHSYEQYF.

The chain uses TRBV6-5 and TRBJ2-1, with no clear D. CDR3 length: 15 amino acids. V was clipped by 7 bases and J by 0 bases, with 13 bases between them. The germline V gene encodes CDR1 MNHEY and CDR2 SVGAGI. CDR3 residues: CASKSSIGSYNEQFF. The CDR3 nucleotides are TGTGCCAGCAAGTCGAGTATCGGCTCCTACAATGAGCAGTTCTTC.

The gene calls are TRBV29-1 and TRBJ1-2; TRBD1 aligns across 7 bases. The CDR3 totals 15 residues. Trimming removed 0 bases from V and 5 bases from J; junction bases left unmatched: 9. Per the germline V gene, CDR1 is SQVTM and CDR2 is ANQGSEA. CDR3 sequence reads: CSVEDPGQRRYGYTF. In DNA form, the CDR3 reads TGCAGCGTTGAAGACCCGGGACAGAGACGTTATGGCTACACCTTC.

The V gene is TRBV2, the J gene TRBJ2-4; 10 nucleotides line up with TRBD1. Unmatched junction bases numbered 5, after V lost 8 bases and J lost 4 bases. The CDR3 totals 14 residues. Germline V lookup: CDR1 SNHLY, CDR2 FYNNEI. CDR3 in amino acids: CASYRGQGKNIQYF. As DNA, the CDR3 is TGTGCCAGCTATAGGGGACAGGGGAAAAACATTCAGTACTTC.

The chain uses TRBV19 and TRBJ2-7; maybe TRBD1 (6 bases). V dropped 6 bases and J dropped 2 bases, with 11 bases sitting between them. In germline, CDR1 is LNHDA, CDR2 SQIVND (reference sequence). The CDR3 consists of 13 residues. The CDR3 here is CASRAGEPYEQYF. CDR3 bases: TGTGCCAGTAGGGCAGGGGAACCCTACGAGCAGTACTTC. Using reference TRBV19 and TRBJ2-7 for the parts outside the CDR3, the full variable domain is DGGITQSPKYLFRKEGQNVTLSCEQNLNHDAMYWYRQDPGQGLRLIYYSQIVNDFQKGDIAEGYSVSREKKESFPLTVTSAQKNPTAFYLCASRAGEPYEQYFGPGTRLTVT.

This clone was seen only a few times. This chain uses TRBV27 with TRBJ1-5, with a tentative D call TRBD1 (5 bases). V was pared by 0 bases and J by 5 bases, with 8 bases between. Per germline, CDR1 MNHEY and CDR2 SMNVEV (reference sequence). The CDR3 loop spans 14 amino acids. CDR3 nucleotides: TGTGCCAGCAGTTTATCGGGGGGTGATCAGCCCCAGCATTTT. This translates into CASSLSGGDQPQHF.

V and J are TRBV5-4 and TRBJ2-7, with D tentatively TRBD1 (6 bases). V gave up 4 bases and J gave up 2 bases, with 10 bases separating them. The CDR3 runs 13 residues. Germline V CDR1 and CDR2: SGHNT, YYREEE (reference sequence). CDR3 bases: TGTGCCAGCAGCATGGACAGCACCTACGAGCAGTACTTC. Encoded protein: CASSMDSTYEQYF.

Here the CDR3 DNA reads TGTGCTAGTGGTGTAGACAGGGGGCGGGATGGCTACACCTTC. It codes for CASGVDRGRDGYTF. This chain connects TRBV12-5 to TRBJ1-2, with 10 bases matching TRBD1. This CDR3 comprises 14 residues. The germline V gene encodes CDR1 LGHNT and CDR2 FRNRAP. V gave up 5 bases and J gave up 6 bases; unmatched junction bases: 6.